What follows describes a single T cell receptor (beta chain). V lost 2 bases and J lost 7; bases outside the gene matches: 9. Germline V gives CDR1 MNHEY, CDR2 SVGAGI. The CDR3 is 16 residues long. These data originate in a study of blood T cell repertoires in COVID-19. The overall study: The study drew acute and convalescent COVID-19 samples from the United States, Italy and Spain.

Per the authors' pipeline: Estimation of nucleated cell counts relied on the amplification of reference gene primers. The protocol was immunoSEQ multiplex PCR, while the TCRdb copy is restricted to in-frame clones and leaves out a portion. V and J calls and clone size are copied from that table; D and trimming were computed from the DNA. Of 45,000 to 55,000 clones in the sample, around 80% were seen once. The sequenced sample consisted of peripheral blood. This TCR was recovered from a man in his fifties or sixties with acute or convalescent COVID-19. This chain links TRBV6-5 with TRBJ2-1; 9 bases agree with TRBD1. The CDR3 nucleotides read TGTGCCAGCAGTTACAAGGACAGGGGAGGTGTAAATGAGCAGTTCTTC. Residues: CASSYKDRGGVNEQFF.